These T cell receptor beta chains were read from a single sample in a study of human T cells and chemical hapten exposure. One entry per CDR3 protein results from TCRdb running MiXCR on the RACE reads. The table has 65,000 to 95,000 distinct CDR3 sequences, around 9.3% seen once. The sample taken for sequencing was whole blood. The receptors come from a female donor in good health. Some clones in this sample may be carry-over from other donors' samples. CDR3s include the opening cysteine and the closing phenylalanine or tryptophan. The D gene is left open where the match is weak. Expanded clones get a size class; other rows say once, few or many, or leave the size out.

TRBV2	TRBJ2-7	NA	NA	TGTGCCAGCAGCCAGACAAACCTTTACGAGCAGTACTTC	CASSQTNLYEQYF
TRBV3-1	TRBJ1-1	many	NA	TGTGCCAGCAGCCCGTTCGCCGGTTGGGGCACTGAAGCTTTCTTT	CASSPFAGWGTEAFF
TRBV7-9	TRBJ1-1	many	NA	TGTGCCAGCAGCTTATTGGGGACGACGAACACTGAAGCTTTCTTT	CASSLLGTTNTEAFF
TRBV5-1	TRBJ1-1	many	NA	TGCGCCAGCAGCTTGGATCCGAATGCTGAAGCTTTCTTT	CASSLDPNAEAFF
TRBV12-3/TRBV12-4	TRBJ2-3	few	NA	TGTGCCAGCAGTTTTGTGACGGCCCTACGGCCAGATACGCAGTATTTT	CASSFVTALRPDTQYF
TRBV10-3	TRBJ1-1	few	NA	TGTGCCATCACCGCGGGGTCGGTGGGCACTGAAGCTTTCTTT	CAITAGSVGTEAFF
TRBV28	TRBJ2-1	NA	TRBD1	TGTGCCAGCGCCACGGACAGGGTCAATGAGCAGTTCTTC	CASATDRVNEQFF
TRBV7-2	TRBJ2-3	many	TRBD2	TGTGCCAGCAGCCGAGGAGCGGGGGGGCCCACAGATACGCAGTATTTT	CASSRGAGGPTDTQYF
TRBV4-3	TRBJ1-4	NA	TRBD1	TGCGCCAGCAGCTCACAGGGGTCTGGTAATGAAAAACTGTTTTTT	CASSSQGSGNEKLFF
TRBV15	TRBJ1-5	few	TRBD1	TGTGCCACCAGCAGAGATACAGGGCAGGGGGGCCAGCCCCAGCATTTT	CATSRDTGQGGQPQHF
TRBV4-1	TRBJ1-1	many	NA	TGCGCCAGCAGCCAAGACTTATATACTGAAGCTTTCTTT	CASSQDLYTEAFF
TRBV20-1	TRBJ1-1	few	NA	TGCAGTGCTAGATCACGGACTAACGAGGCTTTCTTT	CSARSRTNEAFF
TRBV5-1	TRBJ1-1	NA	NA	TGCGCCAGCAGCTTGGTAGTGAACACTGAAGCTTTCTTT	CASSLVVNTEAFF
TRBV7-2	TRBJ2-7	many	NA	TGTGCCAGCAGCTTAAGGGGCTACGAGCAGTACTTC	CASSLRGYEQYF
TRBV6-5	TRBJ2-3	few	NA	TGTGCCAGCAGCTCAGAGGGGGGGGCGCCAGATACGCAGTATTTT	CASSSEGGAPDTQYF
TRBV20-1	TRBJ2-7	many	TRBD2	TGCAGTGCTAGAGGCGGCCGGGAGGGTCGGTACGAGCAGTACTTC	CSARGGREGRYEQYF
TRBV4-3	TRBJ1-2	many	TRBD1	TGCGCCAGCAGCACAGTGGGACAGGGTTCTAACTATGGCTACACCTTC	CASSTVGQGSNYGYTF
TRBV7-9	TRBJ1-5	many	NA	TGTGCCAGCAGCGGACTAGAACCGGACAGCAGCAATCAGCCCCAGCATTTT	CASSGLEPDSSNQPQHF
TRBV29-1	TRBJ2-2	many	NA	TGCAGCGTTGTAATTCCGAACACCGGGGAGCTGTTTTTT	CSVVIPNTGELFF
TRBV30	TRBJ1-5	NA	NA	TGTGCCTGGAGTACTGGTTCGCAGCCCCAGCATTTT	CAWSTGSQPQHF
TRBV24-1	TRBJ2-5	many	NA	TGTGCCACCAGTGATTCTTCTTCCGGGGACGGGGTATGGCGCCAAGAGACCCAGTACTTC	CATSDSSSGDGVWRQETQYF
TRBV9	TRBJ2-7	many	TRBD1	TGTGCCAGCAGCCCCTCGTGGGACAGTTCCTACGAGCAGTACTTC	CASSPSWDSSYEQYF
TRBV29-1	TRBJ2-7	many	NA	TGCAGCGCCGGATCCGGGCCAGGGTACGAGCAGTACTTC	CSAGSGPGYEQYF
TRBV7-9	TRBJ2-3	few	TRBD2	TGTGCCTCTTCAAGGGAACTAGCGGTCACAGATACGCAGTATTTT	CASSRELAVTDTQYF
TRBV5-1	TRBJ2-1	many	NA	TGCGCCAGCAGCTTGGTCTTTCAGGGGGGGCCTCTGTTCTTC	CASSLVFQGGPLFF
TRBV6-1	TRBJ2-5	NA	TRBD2	TGTGCCAGCAGTGTCTTCGGGACTAGCGGGGAGACCCAGTACTTC	CASSVFGTSGETQYF
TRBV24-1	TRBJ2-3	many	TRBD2	TGTGCCACCAGTGATTCCCTGACTAGCGGGGGCACAGATACGCAGTATTTT	CATSDSLTSGGTDTQYF
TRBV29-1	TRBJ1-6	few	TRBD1	TGCAGCGTTAGCGGACAGGGGGGTAATTCACCCCTCCACTTT	CSVSGQGGNSPLHF
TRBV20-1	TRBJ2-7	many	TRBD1	TGCAGTGTTGAGACCGGGACAGGGTCCTACGAGCAGTACTTC	CSVETGTGSYEQYF
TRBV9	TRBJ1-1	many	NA	TGTGCCAGCAGCGTAGACACAGGGAGAACTGAAGCTTTCTTT	CASSVDTGRTEAFF
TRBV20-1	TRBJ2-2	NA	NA	TGCAGTGCTAGATCCTCCTTATCGGGACTCCCATCCACCGGGGAGCTGTTTTTT	CSARSSLSGLPSTGELFF
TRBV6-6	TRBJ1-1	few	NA	TGTGCCAGCAGTTCGCCCTCCAGGGATTTACCTGAAGCTTTCTTT	CASSSPSRDLPEAFF
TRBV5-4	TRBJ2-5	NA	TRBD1	TGTGCCAGCAGCTTGGATCATCTGGGACAGAATTGGGAGACCCAGTACTTC	CASSLDHLGQNWETQYF
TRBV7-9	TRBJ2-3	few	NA	TGTGCCAGCAGCTTAGCGGGGGCGCGGACAGATACGCAGTATTTT	CASSLAGARTDTQYF
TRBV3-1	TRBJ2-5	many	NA	TGTGCCAGCAGCCAAGTTTTAGAGGAGACCCAGTACTTC	CASSQVLEETQYF
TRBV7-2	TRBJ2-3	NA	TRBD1	TGTGCCAGCAGCTTAGCGGTACAGGGGGCGCTTTCTGTTACGCAGTATTTT	CASSLAVQGALSVTQYF